This TCR beta chain was found in a study of low-dose radiotherapy and immunotherapy resistance in tumors (dated by TCRdb to 2021 to 2024). With respect to the entire study: Patients in Cohort 1 were given 0.5 Gy per fraction every 2 weeks, and the prescribed total PTV dose was 6.5 Gy. Starting on cycle 1 day 1, patients took 300 mg of aspirin by mouth once daily for four cycles. Every two weeks, patients got intravenous cyclophosphamide at 200 mg/m2, given one day ahead of each radiation and immunotherapy administration. The trial did not randomize participants into treatment groups. In Cohort 2, 1 Gy per fraction was delivered every two weeks, for a total of 13 Gy over 26 weeks. Eight patients were included in the translational analysis: three from the first dose cohort and the first five from the second dose cohort. Patients were given nivolumab as a 240 mg flat dose every two weeks and ipilimumab at 1 mg/kg every six weeks, with both drugs delivered intravenously.

Sequenced on an Illumina HiSeq 2500. Superscript III and a set of TRAV- and TRBV-specific primers were used to synthesize first-strand cDNA, so that both TCRalpha and TCRbeta chains were covered. TCRs were amplified with Phusion for 20 to 25 PCR cycles using a constant-region primer together with the adapter attached to the V primers. Isolated mRNA was amplified with the MessageAmp II aRNA Amplification Kit, using a roughly 17-hour in vitro transcription at 37°C. mRNA for TCR sequencing was isolated with the Dynabeads mRNA DIRECT Purification Kit. Indexed Illumina adapters were added in a second Phusion PCR of 20 to 25 cycles, and the PCR products were purified with AMPure XP beads. The paper's data handling went like this. Custom Perl scripts were used to pool TCR sequences that encoded the same protein, to remove out-of-frame sequences, and to calculate the abundance of each clonotype. TCR sequences supported by only a single read were excluded from analysis. Among the metrics used to describe the repertoires were Shannon entropy, Gini index, clonality, richness, and the frequency of TCRs shared between repertoires. The raw public data were reprocessed by TCRdb itself: fastp quality trimming at Q25, MiXCR clonotype calling, in-frame beta chains only. Under each unique CDR3 protein, matching rows form one entry showing the most common genes and DNA. The V and J calls and clone size are TCRdb's, not the authors'. The sample yields 65,000 to 100,000 distinct CDR3 sequences; 18% were counted once. The ten top clones hold less than 3.5% of the sample.

Per the publication, the time point label means: before trial treatment. The donors came from RACIN, which was a single-arm phase I dose-escalation trial that paired nivolumab and ipilimumab with aspirin, low-dose cyclophosphamide and low-dose radiotherapy. Patients with advanced, TIL-negative solid tumors were considered eligible. According to the germline V gene, CDR1 reads SGHTS and CDR2 reads YDEGEE. There are 17 amino acids in the CDR3, from cysteine to phenylalanine inclusive. Left in the record is the CDR3 DNA by itself, 51 bases read in frame from the first base. This clonotype occurred once. The antigen it recognizes is unknown. This likely reflects a read error, since a far larger clone is one base away.

Sequences were derived from PBMCs, sampled before treatment. The sequence came from a male donor with prostate cancer. The chain couples TRBV5-8 to TRBJ1-4; a tentative D match to TRBD1 spans 5 bases. CDR3 region: CASSAYRDWDSNEKLCF. Here is the DNA: TGTGCCAGCAGCGCCTACCGGGACTGGGATTCTAATGAAAAACTGTGTTTT. The entire variable domain, with the stretches around the CDR3 drawn from the reference TRBV5-8 and TRBJ1-4 proteins, is EAGVTQSPTHLIKTRGQQATLRCSPISGHTSVYWYQQALGLGLQFLLWYDEGEERNRGNFPPRFSGRQFPNYSSELNVNALELEDSALYLCASSAYRDWDSNEKLCFGSGTQLSVL.